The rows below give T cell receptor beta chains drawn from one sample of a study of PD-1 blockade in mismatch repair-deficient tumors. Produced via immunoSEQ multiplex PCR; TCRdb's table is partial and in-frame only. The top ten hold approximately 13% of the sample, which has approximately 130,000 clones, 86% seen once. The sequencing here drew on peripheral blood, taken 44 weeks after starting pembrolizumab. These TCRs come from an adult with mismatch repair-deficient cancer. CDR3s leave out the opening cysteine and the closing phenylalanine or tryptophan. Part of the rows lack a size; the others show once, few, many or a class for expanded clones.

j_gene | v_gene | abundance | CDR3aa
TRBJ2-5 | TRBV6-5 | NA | ASSYSGIEEETQY
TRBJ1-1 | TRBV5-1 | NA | ASSSGQGAGTEAF
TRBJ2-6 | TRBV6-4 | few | ASSDSGGANVLT
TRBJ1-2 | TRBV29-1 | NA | SVEGSQDTYGYT
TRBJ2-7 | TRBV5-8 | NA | ASSPQTAYEQY
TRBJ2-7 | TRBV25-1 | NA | ASSEGNRGIYEQY
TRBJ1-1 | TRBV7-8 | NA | ASSLIRTGNTEAF
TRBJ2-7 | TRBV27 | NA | ASSPYPERGSYEQY
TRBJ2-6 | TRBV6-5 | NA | ASSYPDRAGANVLT
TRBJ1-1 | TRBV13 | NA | ASSKRAVTEAF
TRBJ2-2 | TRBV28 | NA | ASSGGLAGDTGELF
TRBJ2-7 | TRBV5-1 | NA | ASSTYRGTYEQY
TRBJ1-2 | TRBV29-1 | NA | SAGHGLNYGYT
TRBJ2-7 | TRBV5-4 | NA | ASSDGLAGTLYEQY
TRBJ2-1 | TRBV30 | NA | ARRGGNEQF
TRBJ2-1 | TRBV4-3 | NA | ASSLLAGVGNEQF
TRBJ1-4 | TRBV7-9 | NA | ASQGATNEKLF
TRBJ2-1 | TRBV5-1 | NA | ASSTTSGSHEQF
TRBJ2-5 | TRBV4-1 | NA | ASSQELGGLAGGETQY
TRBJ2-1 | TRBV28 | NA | ASSPYIPPHYQDEQF
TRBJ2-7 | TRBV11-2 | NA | ASSFLPWEGYEQY
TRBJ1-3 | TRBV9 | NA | ASSPGTNSGNTIY
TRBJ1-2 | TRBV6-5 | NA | ASRDGGNGYT
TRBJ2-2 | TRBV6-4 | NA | ASSRLAGTTGELF
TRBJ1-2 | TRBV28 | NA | ASSLRVRASYGYT
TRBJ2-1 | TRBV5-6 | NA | ASSFREGLSEQF
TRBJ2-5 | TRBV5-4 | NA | ASSLANMISETQY
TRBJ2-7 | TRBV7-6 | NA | ASSLGQGIHEQY
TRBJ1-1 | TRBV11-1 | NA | ASQTGGATEAF
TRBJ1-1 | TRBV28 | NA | ASSLLYPTEAF
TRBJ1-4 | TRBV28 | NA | ASSLSGATNEKLF
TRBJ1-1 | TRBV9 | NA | ASSTGGETEAF
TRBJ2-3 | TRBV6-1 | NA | ASSESGWREWSTDTQY
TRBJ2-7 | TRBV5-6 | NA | ASSLDTETYEQY
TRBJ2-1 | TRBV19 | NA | ASSTGQGVDEQF
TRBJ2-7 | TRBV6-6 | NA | ASSYSDTYEQY
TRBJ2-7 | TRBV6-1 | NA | ASSGVRGSYEQY
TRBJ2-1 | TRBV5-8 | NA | ASSLFLAGAPEQF
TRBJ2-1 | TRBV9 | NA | ASSVGRTSGRRSEQF
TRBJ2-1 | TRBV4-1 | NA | ASSHPLVRSSYNEQF
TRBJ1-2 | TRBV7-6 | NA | ASSLASDRDGNGYT
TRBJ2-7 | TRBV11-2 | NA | ASSQNTRGTVLYEQY
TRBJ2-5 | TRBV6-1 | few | ASSEAPSGVQETQY
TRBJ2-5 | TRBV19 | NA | ASTQRFRGWETQY
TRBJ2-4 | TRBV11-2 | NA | ASSLGRRTKNIQY
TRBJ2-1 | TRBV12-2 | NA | ASRLEYTGVRDNEQF
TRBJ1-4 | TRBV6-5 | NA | ASSYTGGGEKLF
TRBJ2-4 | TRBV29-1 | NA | SGILARNIQY
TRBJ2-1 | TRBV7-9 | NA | ASRLAGGSYNEQF
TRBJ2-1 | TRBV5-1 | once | ASSSLERRISYNEQF
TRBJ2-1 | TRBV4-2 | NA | ASSRTSGSSYNEQF
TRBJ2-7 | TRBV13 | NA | ASSPSGTGAYEQY
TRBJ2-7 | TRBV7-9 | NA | ASSSRLAGPFYEQY
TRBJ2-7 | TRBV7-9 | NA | ASSLDTARGDSYEQY